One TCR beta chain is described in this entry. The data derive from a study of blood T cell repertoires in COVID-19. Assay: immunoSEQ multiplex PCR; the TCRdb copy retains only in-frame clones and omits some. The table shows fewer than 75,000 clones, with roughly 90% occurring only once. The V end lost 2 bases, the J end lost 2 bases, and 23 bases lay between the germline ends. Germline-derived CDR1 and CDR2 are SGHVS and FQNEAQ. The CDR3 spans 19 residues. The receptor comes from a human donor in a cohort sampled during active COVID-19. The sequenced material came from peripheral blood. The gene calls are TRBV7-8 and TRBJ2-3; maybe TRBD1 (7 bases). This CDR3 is CASSLTRYVAGTATDTQYF. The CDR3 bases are TGTGCCAGCAGCTTAACCCGTTACGTGGCGGGGACAGCCACAGATACGCAGTATTTT.